Below are 7 T cell receptor beta chains sequenced from a single sample in a study of blood T cell repertoires in COVID-19. The protocol was immunoSEQ multiplex PCR, while the TCRdb copy is restricted to in-frame clones and leaves out a portion. The table includes over 200,000 clones, around nine tenths detected once. The sequenced sample was peripheral blood. The receptor source for this set is a woman aged 55-75 years with acute or convalescent COVID-19.

The chain carries TRBV30 and TRBJ2-1, with D uncertain. The ends were cut back, 6 bases at V and 7 bases at J, with 19 bases in the middle. The CDR3 covers 14 residues. The germline gives CDR1 GTSNPN, CDR2 SVGIG (reference sequence). The CDR3 spells CACSYSTLDNEQFF. The CDR3, as DNA: TGTGCCTGTAGCTACTCCACGTTGGATAATGAGCAGTTCTTC.

A single count supports this clone. The chain has TRBV3-1 (or the pseudogene TRBV3-2) and TRBJ2-5; 7 bases match TRBD1. The CDR3 runs to 16 residues. J was trimmed by 5 bases and V by 2 bases; bases with no gene match: 11. Germline CDR1 reads LGHDT; CDR2 reads YNNKEL (reference sequence). This CDR3 is CASSQSLTGAGETQYF. CDR3 sequence (DNA): TGTGCCAGCAGCCAATCCCTTACAGGGGCAGGGGAGACCCAGTACTTC.

This clone showed up just a few times. This rearrangement joins TRBV10-1 to TRBJ1-1; 8 bases are shared with TRBD1. Germline V CDR1 and CDR2: WNHNN, SYGVQD (reference sequence). This CDR3 spans 15 amino acids. V shed 3 bases and J 0 bases; nucleotides not matched to a gene: 3. CDR3 nucleotide sequence: TGCGCCAGCAGTGAAGGACAGGGTATGAACACTGAAGCTTTCTTT. Protein: CASSEGQGMNTEAFF.

The chain couples TRBV24-1 to TRBJ1-1; TRBD1 matches 7 bases. Germline CDR1 KGHDR, CDR2 SFDVKD. The CDR3 covers 19 residues. With V trimmed by 1 base and J by 3 bases, 16 bases remained unmatched. CDR3 DNA: TGTGCCACCAGTGATTTAGGGGTTTGGAGAAGACAGGGACACACTGAAGCTTTCTTT. This gives the protein CATSDLGVWRRQGHTEAFF.

The chain has TRBV11-2 and TRBJ2-1; D unclear. The germline V and J ends were trimmed by 4 bases and 3 bases, with 7 bases remaining between them. Germline-derived CDR1 and CDR2 are SGHAT and FQNNGV. CDR3 length: 13 amino acids. The CDR3 loop reads CASSSTNYNEQFF. In DNA form, the CDR3 reads TGTGCCAGCAGCTCAACTAACTACAATGAGCAGTTCTTC.

This rearrangement joins TRBV4-1 to TRBJ1-1; no clear D. Germline lookup yields CDR1 MGHRA and CDR2 YSYEKL. The CDR3 length is 16 residues. The germline V and J ends were trimmed by 4 bases and 2 bases, with 17 bases remaining between them. As DNA, the CDR3 is TGCGCCAGCAGCCCCTTCTGGCCGGGAATCAACACTGAAGCTTTCTTT. Its translation is CASSPFWPGINTEAFF.

The rearrangement joins TRBV23-1 to TRBJ2-6, with 8 bases fitting TRBD1. TRBV23-1 qualifies as an ORF whose function is uncertain. V gave up 6 bases and J gave up 0 bases; unmatched junction bases: 7. The CDR3 totals 17 residues. CDR3 sequence: CASRLDREPSGANVLTF. CDR3 sequence (DNA): TGCGCCAGCAGACTGGACAGGGAACCCTCTGGGGCCAACGTCCTGACTTTC.